The sample holds many counts of the clone carrying this T cell receptor beta chain. Its target is unknown. In building TCR beta libraries, iRepertoire HTBI primers were used together with Arm-PCR of CDR3 regions. TCRdb passed the multiplex PCR reads through MiXCR, listing each CDR3 protein once. The data contain around 480,000 distinct CDR3 sequences, 15% to 20% of them singletons. Losses at the gene ends were 6 bases for V and 0 bases for J; bases not matched to a gene: 8. Germline V gene sequence: CDR1 KGHSH, CDR2 LQKENI. The CDR3 length is 16 residues. Time point defined: newly diagnosed GD, antithyroid drugs for less than 3 months. PBMC RNA was the source of the TCR library. Patients were enrolled at an endocrinology department in Xi'an, China. This specimen comes from a study of regulatory T cells in long-lasting Graves disease. General study results and limits: Favored usage of TRBV28, TRBJ1-2 and TRBJ2-5 was recorded in persistent disease.

These same data were also listed under a study on T cells in Graves' hyperthyroidism and ophthalmopathy. As that report states: In the first-round RT-PCR of the TCR CDR3, the HTBI primer set was used.

The source of this sequence is a woman aged 35 to 59 with Graves disease. The source material was peripheral blood mononuclear cells (PBMCs), sampled at new diagnosis, from a patient treated with antithyroid drugs. This rearrangement joins TRBV18 to TRBJ2-3; 8 positions match TRBD1. The CDR3 DNA is TGTGCCAGCTCGGGGGGACAGGCAACTAGCACAGATACGCAGTATTTT. Translation gives CASSGGQATSTDTQYF.